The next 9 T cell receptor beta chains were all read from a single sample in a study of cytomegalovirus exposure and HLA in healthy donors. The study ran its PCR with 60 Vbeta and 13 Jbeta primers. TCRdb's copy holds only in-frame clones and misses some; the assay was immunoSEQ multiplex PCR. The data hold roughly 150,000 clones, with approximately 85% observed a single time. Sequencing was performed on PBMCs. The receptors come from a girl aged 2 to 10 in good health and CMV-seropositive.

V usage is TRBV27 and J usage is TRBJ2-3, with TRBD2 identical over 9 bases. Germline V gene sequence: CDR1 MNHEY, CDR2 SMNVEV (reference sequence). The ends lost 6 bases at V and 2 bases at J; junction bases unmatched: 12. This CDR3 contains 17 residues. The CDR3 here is CASSQIRVAGVTDTQYF. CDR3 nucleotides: TGTGCCAGCAGCCAAATTAGGGTAGCGGGAGTCACAGATACGCAGTATTTT.

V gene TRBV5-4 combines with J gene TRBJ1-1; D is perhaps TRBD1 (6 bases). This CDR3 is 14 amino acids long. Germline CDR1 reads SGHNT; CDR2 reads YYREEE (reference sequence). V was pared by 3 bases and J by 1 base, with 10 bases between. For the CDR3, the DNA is TGTGCCAGCAGCTCCGAGACAGGGAACACTGAAGCTTTCTTT. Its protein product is CASSSETGNTEAFF.

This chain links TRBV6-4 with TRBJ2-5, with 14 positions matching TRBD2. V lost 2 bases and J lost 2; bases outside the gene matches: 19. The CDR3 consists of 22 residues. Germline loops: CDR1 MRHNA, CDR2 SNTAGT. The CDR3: CASSDPKGLAGVGWGLQETQYF. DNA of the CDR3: TGTGCCAGCAGTGACCCGAAGGGACTAGCGGGAGTTGGATGGGGATTACAAGAGACCCAGTACTTC.

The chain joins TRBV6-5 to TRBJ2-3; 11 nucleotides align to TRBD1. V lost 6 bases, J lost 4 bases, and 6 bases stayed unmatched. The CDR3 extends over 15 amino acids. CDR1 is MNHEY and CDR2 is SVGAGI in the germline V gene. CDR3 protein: CASRQRDRGSDTQYF. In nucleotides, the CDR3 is TGTGCCAGCAGACAACGGGACAGGGGGTCAGATACGCAGTATTTT.

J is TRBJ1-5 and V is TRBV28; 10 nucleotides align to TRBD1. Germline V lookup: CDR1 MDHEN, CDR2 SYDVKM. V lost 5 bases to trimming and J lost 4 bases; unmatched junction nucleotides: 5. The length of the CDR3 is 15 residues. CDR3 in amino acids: CASSTGTGANQPQHF. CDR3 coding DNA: TGTGCCAGCAGTACCGGGACAGGGGCAAATCAGCCCCAGCATTTT.

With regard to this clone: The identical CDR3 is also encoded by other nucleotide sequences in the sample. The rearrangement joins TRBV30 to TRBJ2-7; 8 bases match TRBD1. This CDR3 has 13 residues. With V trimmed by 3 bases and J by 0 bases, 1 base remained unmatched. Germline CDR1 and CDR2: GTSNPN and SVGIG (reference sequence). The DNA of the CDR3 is TGTGCCTGGAGACAGGGGGTCTCCTACGAGCAGTACTTC. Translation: CAWRQGVSYEQYF.

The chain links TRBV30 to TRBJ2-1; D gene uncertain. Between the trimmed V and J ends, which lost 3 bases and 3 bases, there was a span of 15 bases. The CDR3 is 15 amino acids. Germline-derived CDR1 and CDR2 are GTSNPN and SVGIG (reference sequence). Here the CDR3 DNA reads TGTGCCTGGAGCGGCGAGGAGATAGGCTACAATGAGCAGTTCTTC. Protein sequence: CAWSGEEIGYNEQFF. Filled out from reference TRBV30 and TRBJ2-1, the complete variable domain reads SQTIHQWPATLVQPVGSPLSLECTVEGTSNPNLYWYRQAAGRGLQLLFYSVGIGQISSEVPQNLSASRPQDRQFILSSKKLLLSDSGFYLCAWSGEEIGYNEQFFGPGTRLTVL.

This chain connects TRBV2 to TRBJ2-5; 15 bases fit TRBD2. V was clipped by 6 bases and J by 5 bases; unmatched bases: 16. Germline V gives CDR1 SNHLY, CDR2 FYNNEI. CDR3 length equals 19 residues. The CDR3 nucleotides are TGTGCCAGCAGGGACCCCCGGGGACTAGCGGGAGGAGGCGGGGAGACCCAGTACTTC. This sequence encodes CASRDPRGLAGGGGETQYF.

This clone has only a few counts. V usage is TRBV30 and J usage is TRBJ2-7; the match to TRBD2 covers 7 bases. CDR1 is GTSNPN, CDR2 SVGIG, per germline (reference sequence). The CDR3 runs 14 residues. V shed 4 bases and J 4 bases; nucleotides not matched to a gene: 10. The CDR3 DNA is TGTGCCTGGAACCTAGCGGCGGGACTTTACGAGCAGTACTTC. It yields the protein CAWNLAAGLYEQYF.